The 7 T cell receptor beta chains below were found in one sample sequenced in a study of cytomegalovirus exposure and HLA in healthy donors. The data were produced by immunoSEQ multiplex PCR, yet TCRdb's version contains in-frame clones alone and is incomplete. Among 100,000 to 120,000 clones, around 87% were seen once, and the ten largest hold 1.4%. Sequenced sample: PBMCs. The receptor source for this set is a woman aged 25 to 39 in good health and CMV-seropositive.

As concerns this clone: Given a much more abundant clone one base away, this may be a read error. V is TRBV6-5 and J is TRBJ2-7; TRBD1 matches 7 bases. Germline V gene sequence: CDR1 MNHEY, CDR2 SVGAGI. V was pared by 6 bases and J by 3 bases, with 2 bases of the junction left unmatched. The CDR3 length is 12 residues. CDR3 DNA: TGTGCCAGCAGCAGGGACAGCTACGAGCAGTACTTC. The encoded protein is CASSRDSYEQYF.

The genes are TRBV5-1 and TRBJ2-1, with 11 bases aligning to TRBD2. This CDR3 has 15 residues. CDR1 is SGHRS, CDR2 YFSETQ, per germline. V was clipped by 1 base and J by 7 bases; unmatched bases: 4. The CDR3: CASSLSSGGFNEQFF. The DNA for the CDR3 is TGCGCCAGCAGCTTGTCTAGCGGGGGGTTTAATGAGCAGTTCTTC.

The genes are TRBV27 and TRBJ2-1, with 11 bases fitting TRBD1. V shed 5 bases and J 7 bases; nucleotides not matched to a gene: 10. Germline CDR1 MNHEY, CDR2 SMNVEV (reference sequence). The length of the CDR3 is 16 residues. The CDR3 DNA reads as TGTGCCAGCAGTCGCCGGACAGGGGGCAGGGGGAATGAGCAGTTCTTC. Translating gives CASSRRTGGRGNEQFF.

V usage is TRBV7-3 and J usage is TRBJ1-2; TRBD1 might be the D (6 bases). The CDR3 has 13 amino acids. In germline, CDR1 is SGHTA, CDR2 FQGTGA. With 1 base removed from V and 6 bases from J, the gap between germline ends came to 9 bases. The CDR3 bases are TGTGCCAGCAGCTTAAAGGCAGGGGATGGCTACACCTTC. Its translation is CASSLKAGDGYTF.

This sequence joins TRBV4-3 and TRBJ2-1, with D unresolved. CDR1 LGHNA and CDR2 YSLEER come from the germline V gene. The CDR3 totals 15 residues. Trimming removed 1 base from V and 5 bases from J, with 12 bases in between. CDR3 sequence (DNA): TGCGCCAGCAGCCAAGCACTCACCCTAAACAATGAGCAGTTCTTC. Protein product: CASSQALTLNNEQFF.

V usage is TRBV28 and J usage is TRBJ2-3, with TRBD1 matching 10 bases. The CDR3 has 17 amino acids. The V segment lost 3 bases and the J segment 2 bases; nucleotides outside the gene matches: 8. From germline, CDR1 is MDHEN and CDR2 SYDVKM. The CDR3 DNA follows: TGTGCCAGCAGTTTCGCGACAGGGGGCGGATTCACAGATACGCAGTATTTT. Translated, it gives CASSFATGGGFTDTQYF.

CDR3 residues: CASSHPTDGSETQYF. In DNA form, the CDR3 reads TGTGCCAGCAGCCATCCTACAGACGGCTCGGAGACCCAGTACTTC. V gene TRBV7-6 combines with J gene TRBJ2-5; D is undetermined. The CDR3 is 15 amino acids. Germline V lookup: CDR1 SGHVS, CDR2 FNYEAQ. Trimming shortened V by 5 bases and J by 5 bases, and 18 bases separated the two germline ends.